This TCR beta chain derives from a study of cytomegalovirus exposure and HLA in healthy donors. Points from the study as a whole: According to an earlier analysis, most TCR beta V segments yielded productive rearrangements about 90% or about 30% of the time. High sensitivity and specificity were reportedly achieved when the classifier diagnosed cytomegalovirus status. Later analysis reportedly placed an Asian-associated ancestry cluster below the roughly 700-donor mean in N-insertions. For most subjects, TCR beta sequences were reported to predict HLA-A and HLA-B alleles with accuracy.

The CDR3 sequence is 11 residues long. Trimming took off 7 bases at V and 2 bases at J, with 9 bases between the two ends. From germline, CDR1 is SQVTM and CDR2 ANQGSEA. PCR employed 60 Vbeta and 13 Jbeta primers. Clones were sequenced by immunoSEQ multiplex PCR, and TCRdb holds only the in-frame ones, with some missing. The sample includes 140,000 to 150,000 clones, roughly 70% of them seen just once. This clone appeared once. The antigen is unknown. The chain couples TRBV29-1 to TRBJ2-7; a possible D gene is TRBD2 (6 bases). The TCR sequence derives from a woman aged 55-69 years in good health and CMV-seropositive. Sample: PBMCs. The CDR3, as DNA: TGCAGCGCTGGAGGGGCCTACGAGCAGTACTTC. It is translated as CSAGGAYEQYF.